This TCR beta chain appears in the sequencing data of a study of glioma-infiltrating T cells. The CDR3 loop spans 15 amino acids. CDR1 and CDR2 from the germline V gene are DFQATT and SNEGSKA (reference sequence). The trim removed 1 base at V and 4 bases at J, leaving 9 bases unmatched. The iRepertoire nested amplicon-rescue multiplex PCR amplified TCR alpha and beta CDR3s from RNA. MiXCR, applied by TCRdb to the multiplex PCR reads, yields one record per CDR3 protein. In the table there are approximately 130,000 distinct CDR3 sequences, about 25% of which are singletons. The study, taken as a whole, reports: Above-expected tissue-blood divergence occurred in all gliomas, most in low-grade ones.

This clonotype was seen ten or more times. What it binds is unknown. Source material: glioma tissue, nonneoplastic brain tissue, or PBMCs (not recorded which). This clonotype was sampled from a human donor with low-grade glioma or glioblastoma, undergoing nonglioma brain surgery, or in good health (not recorded which). The chain recombines TRBV20-1 with TRBJ1-1; 7 bases fit TRBD1. The chain's CDR3 is CSARGDTNRGTEAFF. CDR3 coding DNA: TGCAGTGCTAGAGGGGACACCAACAGGGGCACTGAAGCTTTCTTT.